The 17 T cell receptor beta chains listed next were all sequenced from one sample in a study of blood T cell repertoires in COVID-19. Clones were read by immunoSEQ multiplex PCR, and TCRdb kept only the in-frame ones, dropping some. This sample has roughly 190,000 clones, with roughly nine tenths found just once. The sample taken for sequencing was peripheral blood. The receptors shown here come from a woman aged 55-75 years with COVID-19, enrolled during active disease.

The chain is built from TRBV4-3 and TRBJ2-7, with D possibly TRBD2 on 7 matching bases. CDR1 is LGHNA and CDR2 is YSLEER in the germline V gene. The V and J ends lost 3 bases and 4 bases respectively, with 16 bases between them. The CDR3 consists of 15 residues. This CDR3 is CASSQTSGGHYEQYF. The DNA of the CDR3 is TGCGCCAGCAGCCAGACCTCCGGGGGGCATTACGAGCAGTACTTC.

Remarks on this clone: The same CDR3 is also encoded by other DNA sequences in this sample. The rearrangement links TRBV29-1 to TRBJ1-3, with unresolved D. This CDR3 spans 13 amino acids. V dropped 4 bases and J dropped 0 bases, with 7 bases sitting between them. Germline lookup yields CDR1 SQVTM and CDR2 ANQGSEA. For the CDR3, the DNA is TGCAGCGTTGCGTGGAGCTCTGGAAACACCATATATTTT. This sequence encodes CSVAWSSGNTIYF.

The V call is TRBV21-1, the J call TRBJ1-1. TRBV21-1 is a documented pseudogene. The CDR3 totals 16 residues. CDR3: CASSNDGGYGSTEAFF. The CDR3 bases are TGTGCCAGCAGCAACGACGGGGGGTATGGGAGCACTGAAGCTTTCTTT.

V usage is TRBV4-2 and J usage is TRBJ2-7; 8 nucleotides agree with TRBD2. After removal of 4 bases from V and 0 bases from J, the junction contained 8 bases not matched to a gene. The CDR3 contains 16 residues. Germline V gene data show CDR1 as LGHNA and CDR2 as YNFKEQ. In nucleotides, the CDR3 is TGTGCCAGCAGCCCTCGGATAGCGGGGCCCTCCTACGAGCAGTACTTC. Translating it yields CASSPRIAGPSYEQYF.

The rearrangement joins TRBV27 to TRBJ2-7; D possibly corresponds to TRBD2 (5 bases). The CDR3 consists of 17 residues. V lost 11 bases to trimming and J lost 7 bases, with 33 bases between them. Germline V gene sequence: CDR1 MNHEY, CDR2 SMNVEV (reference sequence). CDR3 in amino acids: CASGSPLVSDSLREQYF. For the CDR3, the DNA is TGTGCCTCGGGGAGCCCGCTCGTTTCGGATTCCCTGAGGGAGCAGTACTTC.

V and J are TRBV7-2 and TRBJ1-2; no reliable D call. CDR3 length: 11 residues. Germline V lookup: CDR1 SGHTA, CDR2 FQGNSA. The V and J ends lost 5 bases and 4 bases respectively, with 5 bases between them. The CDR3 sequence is CASSPGYGYTF. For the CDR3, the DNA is TGTGCCAGCAGCCCCGGCTATGGCTACACCTTC.

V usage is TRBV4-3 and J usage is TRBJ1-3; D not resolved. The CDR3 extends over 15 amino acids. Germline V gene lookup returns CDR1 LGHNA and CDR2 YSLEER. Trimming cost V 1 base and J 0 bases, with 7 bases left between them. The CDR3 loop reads CASSQGPHSGNTIYF. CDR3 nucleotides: TGCGCCAGCAGCCAAGGGCCGCACTCTGGAAACACCATATATTTT.

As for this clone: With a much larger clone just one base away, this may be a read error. The CDR3 coding sequence is TGCGCCAGCAGCCCGGGACAGGGGAACACTGAAGCTTTCTTT. The encoded protein is CASSPGQGNTEAFF. V and J are TRBV5-1 and TRBJ1-1, with 9 bases fitting TRBD1. Unmatched junction bases numbered 2, after V lost 4 bases and J lost 1 base. The germline V gene encodes CDR1 SGHRS and CDR2 YFSETQ. The CDR3 consists of 14 residues.

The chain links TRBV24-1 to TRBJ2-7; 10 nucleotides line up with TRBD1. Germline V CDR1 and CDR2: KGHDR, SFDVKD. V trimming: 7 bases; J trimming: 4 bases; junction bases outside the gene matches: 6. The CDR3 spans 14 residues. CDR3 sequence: CATSRTGGNYEQYF. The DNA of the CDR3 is TGTGCCACCAGCCGGACAGGGGGGAATTACGAGCAGTACTTC.

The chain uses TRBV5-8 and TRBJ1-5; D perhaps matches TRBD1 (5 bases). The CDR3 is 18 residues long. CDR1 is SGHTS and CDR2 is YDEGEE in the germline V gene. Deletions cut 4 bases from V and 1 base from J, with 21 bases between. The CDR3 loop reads CASSPGLGGEMSNQPQHF. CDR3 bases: TGTGCCAGCAGCCCGGGTCTCGGGGGGGAGATGAGCAATCAGCCCCAGCATTTT. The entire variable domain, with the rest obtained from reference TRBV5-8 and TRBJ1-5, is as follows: EAGVTQSPTHLIKTRGQQATLRCSPISGHTSVYWYQQALGLGLQFLLWYDEGEERNRGNFPPRFSGRQFPNYSSELNVNALELEDSALYLCASSPGLGGEMSNQPQHFGDGTRLSIL.

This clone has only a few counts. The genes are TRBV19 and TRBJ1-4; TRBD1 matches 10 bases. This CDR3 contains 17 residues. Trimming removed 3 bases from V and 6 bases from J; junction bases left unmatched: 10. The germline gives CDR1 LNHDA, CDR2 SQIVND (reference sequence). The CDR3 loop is CASSMTGGSYRDEKLFF. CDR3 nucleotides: TGTGCCAGTAGTATGACAGGGGGCTCGTATCGGGATGAAAAACTGTTTTTT.

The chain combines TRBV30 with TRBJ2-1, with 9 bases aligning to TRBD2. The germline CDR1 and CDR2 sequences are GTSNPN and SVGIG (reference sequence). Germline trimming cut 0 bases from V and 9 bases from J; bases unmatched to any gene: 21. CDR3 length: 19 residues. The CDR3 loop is CAWSVRSLAGRRGVGEQFF. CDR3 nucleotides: TGTGCCTGGAGTGTACGGTCGCTAGCGGGGAGACGGGGGGTCGGTGAGCAGTTCTTC.

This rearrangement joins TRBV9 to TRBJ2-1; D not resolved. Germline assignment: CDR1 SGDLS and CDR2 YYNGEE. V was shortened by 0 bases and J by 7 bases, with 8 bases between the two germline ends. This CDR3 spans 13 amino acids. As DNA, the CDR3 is TGTGCCAGCAGCGTAGGAGGTGGTAATGAGCAGTTCTTC. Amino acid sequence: CASSVGGGNEQFF.

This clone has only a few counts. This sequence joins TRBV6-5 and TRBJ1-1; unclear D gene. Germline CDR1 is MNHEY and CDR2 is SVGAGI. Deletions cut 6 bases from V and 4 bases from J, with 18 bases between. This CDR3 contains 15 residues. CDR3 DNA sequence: TGTGCCAGCAGGGTCCCGCGGGCTGAGGGCACTGAAGCTTTCTTT. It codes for CASRVPRAEGTEAFF.

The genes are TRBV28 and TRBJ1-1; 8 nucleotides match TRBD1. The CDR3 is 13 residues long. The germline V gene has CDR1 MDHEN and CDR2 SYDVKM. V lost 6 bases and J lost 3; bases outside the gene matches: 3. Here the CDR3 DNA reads TGTGCCAGCAGGACACAGGGGGACACTGAAGCTTTCTTT. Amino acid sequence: CASRTQGDTEAFF.

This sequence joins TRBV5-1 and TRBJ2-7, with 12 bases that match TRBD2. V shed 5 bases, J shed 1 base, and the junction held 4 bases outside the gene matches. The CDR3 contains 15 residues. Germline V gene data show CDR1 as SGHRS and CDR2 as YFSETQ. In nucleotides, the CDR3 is TGCGCCAGCAGTTTCGGACTAGCGGGATCCTACGAGCAGTACTTC. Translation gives CASSFGLAGSYEQYF.

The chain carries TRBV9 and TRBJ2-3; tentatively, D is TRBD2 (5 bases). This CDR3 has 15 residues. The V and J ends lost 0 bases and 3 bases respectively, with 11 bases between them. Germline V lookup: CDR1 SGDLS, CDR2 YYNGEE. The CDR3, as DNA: TGTGCCAGCAGCGTAGTTAGTAGCGTTACAGATACGCAGTATTTT. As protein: CASSVVSSVTDTQYF.